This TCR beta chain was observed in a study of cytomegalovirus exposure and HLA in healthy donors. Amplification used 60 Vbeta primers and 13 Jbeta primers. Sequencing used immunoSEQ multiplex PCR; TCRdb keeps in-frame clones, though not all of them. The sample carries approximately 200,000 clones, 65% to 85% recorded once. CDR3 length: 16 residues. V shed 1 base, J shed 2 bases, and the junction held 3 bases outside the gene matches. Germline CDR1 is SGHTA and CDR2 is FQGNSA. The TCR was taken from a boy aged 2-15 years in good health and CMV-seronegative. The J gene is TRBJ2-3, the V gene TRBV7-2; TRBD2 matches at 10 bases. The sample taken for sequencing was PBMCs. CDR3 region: CASSLVAGGNTDTQYF. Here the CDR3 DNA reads TGTGCCAGCAGCTTAGTAGCGGGGGGAAACACAGATACGCAGTATTTT.